The rows below give T cell receptor beta chains drawn from one sample of a study of a mutant IDH1 vaccine in newly diagnosed glioma. The method was immunoSEQ multiplex PCR; TCRdb's version includes in-frame clones alone and lacks a portion of them. The sample holds approximately 25,000 clones, around 76% seen once. No cognate antigen is known for these TCRs. The input for sequencing was PBMCs, taken from a glioma patient whose treatment included an IDH1 peptide vaccine. These receptors came from a man aged 40-50 years with glioma. Some clones in this sample may be carry-over from other donors' samples. CDR3s include the opening cysteine and the closing phenylalanine or tryptophan. The D gene is left open where the match is weak. Not every row has a clone size; where given, it reads once, few, many or a size class.

V	J	D	size	DNA	CDR3
TRBV5-4	TRBJ2-7	.	once	TGTGCCAGCAGCTCCGGGTCCGGTTGGGGCTACGAGCAGTACTTC	CASSSGSGWGYEQYF
TRBV5-1	TRBJ1-6	.	few	TGCGCCAGCCGACAGCGCTCCGGGAATTCACCCCTCCACTTT	CASRQRSGNSPLHF
TRBV30	TRBJ1-1	.	.	TGTGCCTGGAATATAAGGGGCCAGGGTTGGACTGAAGCTTTCTTT	CAWNIRGQGWTEAFF
TRBV5-4	TRBJ1-4	.	.	TGTGCCAGCAGCTTGGTGTCAGGAGGAACTAATGAAAAACTGTTTTTT	CASSLVSGGTNEKLFF
TRBV9	TRBJ2-1	.	few	TGTGCCAGCAGCGGGGGGGGCCTCAATGAGCAGTTCTTC	CASSGGGLNEQFF
TRBV7-9	TRBJ1-1	TRBD1	.	TGTGCCAGCAGCTTAACAGGGGACACTGAAGCTTTCTTT	CASSLTGDTEAFF
TRBV9	TRBJ2-1	.	once	TGTGCCAGCAGCGTAGCTTCTGGGGGAATTGAGCAGTTCTTC	CASSVASGGIEQFF
TRBV25-1	TRBJ1-2	.	.	TGTGCCAGCAGGGGGGGAGGCTATGGCTACACCTTC	CASRGGGYGYTF
TRBV4-1	TRBJ2-5	.	.	TGCGCCAGCAGCCAAGTTCCCGGAAGGATGGAGACCCAGTACTTC	CASSQVPGRMETQYF
TRBV11-2	TRBJ1-2	TRBD1	.	TGTGCCAGCAGCTCCGTCGGACAGGCCCGGAGCCTAAACACCTTC	CASSSVGQARSLNTF
TRBV6-6	TRBJ1-2	TRBD1	.	TGTGCCAGCAGTTACCCGGGACAGGGAGAGGATGGCTACACCTTC	CASSYPGQGEDGYTF
TRBV30	TRBJ2-5	.	few	TGTGCCTGGAGTGTAAGAGGTTTCCAAGAGACCCAGTACTTC	CAWSVRGFQETQYF
TRBV9	TRBJ1-4	.	.	TGTGCCAGCAGCGTAGGCGGCCAGAGTAATGAAAAACTGTTTTTT	CASSVGGQSNEKLFF
TRBV27	TRBJ1-2	TRBD1	.	TGTGCCAGCAGAGTTCAGGGGGTTGACTATGGCTACACCTTC	CASRVQGVDYGYTF
TRBV6-5	TRBJ2-7	.	.	TGTGCCAGCAGAGGAATCTCCTACGAGCAGTACTTC	CASRGISYEQYF
TRBV4-1	TRBJ1-5	.	.	TGCGCCAGCAGCCAAGATAGGCAGGGAAATCAGCCCCAGCATTTT	CASSQDRQGNQPQHF
TRBV13	TRBJ1-2	.	.	TGTGCCAGCAGCCCCTCCGGGGGACACACTCCTAACTATGGCTACACCTTC	CASSPSGGHTPNYGYTF
TRBV2	TRBJ1-2	.	few	TGTGCCAGCAGAGACCCGATCGGGGACCCGAACTATGGCTACACCTTC	CASRDPIGDPNYGYTF
TRBV30	TRBJ1-2	.	.	TGTGCCTGGAGTATGGGGGGCCCCAGGACCTTC	CAWSMGGPRTF
TRBV18	TRBJ1-1	.	.	TGTGCCAGCTCAAGAGACTTCCCGGGAGAAGGGGGCACTGAAGCTTTCTTT	CASSRDFPGEGGTEAFF
TRBV6-1	TRBJ1-2	.	.	TGTGCCAGCAGTGGTCGGGGTTCCGGCTACACCTTC	CASSGRGSGYTF
TRBV30	TRBJ1-2	.	.	TGTGCCTGGAGTGTAAAAAGGGGTATGTCAGGACCGTATGGCTACACCTTC	CAWSVKRGMSGPYGYTF
TRBV4-3	TRBJ1-3	TRBD1	once	TGCGCCAGCAGCCAATTCCCCGGGACAGGGGACCAGGCTGGAAACACCATATATTTT	CASSQFPGTGDQAGNTIYF
TRBV5-4	TRBJ1-2	TRBD1	.	TGTGCCAGCAGTTCCGACAGGGTTTATCCCTATGGCTACACCTTC	CASSSDRVYPYGYTF
TRBV5-5	TRBJ1-6	.	once	TGTGCCAGCAGCTTGGGGTCTTGGGGGGATTCACCCCTCCACTTT	CASSLGSWGDSPLHF
TRBV7-2	TRBJ2-7	TRBD1	few	TGTGCCAGCAGGGATACAGGGGGCATCTACGAGCAGTACTTC	CASRDTGGIYEQYF
TRBV10-3	TRBJ1-2	TRBD1	.	TGTGCCATCAGCCTGACAGGGGGCAACTATGGCTACACCTTC	CAISLTGGNYGYTF
TRBV19	TRBJ2-5	.	.	TGTGCCAGTAGTATCAGGGGGAGGTGGGAGACCCAGTACTTC	CASSIRGRWETQYF
TRBV6-1	TRBJ1-5	.	.	TGTGCCAGCAGTGTAAGCGGGGGCGCGCGCCAGCCCCAGCATTTT	CASSVSGGARQPQHF
TRBV9	TRBJ2-3	TRBD2	few	TGTGCCAGCGCGGGGGGCACAGATACGCAGTATTTT	CASAGGTDTQYF
TRBV7-9	TRBJ1-1	.	.	TGTGCCAGCAGCCTCGACATGAACACTGAAGCTTTCTTT	CASSLDMNTEAFF
TRBV18	TRBJ1-4	TRBD1	.	TGTGCCAGCTCAGCCGTACAGGGGCCGGATGGAAAACTGTTTTTT	CASSAVQGPDGKLFF
TRBV7-2	TRBJ1-6	TRBD1	.	TGTGCCAGCAGCGTGACAGGGAGAGGCTCACCCCTCCACTTT	CASSVTGRGSPLHF
TRBV5-4	TRBJ2-1	TRBD2	.	TGTGCCAGCAGCTTAGTAGCGGGGGGACCCTACAATGAGCAGTTCTTC	CASSLVAGGPYNEQFF
TRBV13	TRBJ2-2	.	once	TGTGCCAGCAGCCCCGGGACGGACGAGCTGTTTTTT	CASSPGTDELFF
TRBV5-1	TRBJ2-7	TRBD1	.	TGCGCCAGCGCGCCCAATCCTGGACAGGGGTTCTACGAGCAGTACTTC	CASAPNPGQGFYEQYF
TRBV4-1	TRBJ1-1	TRBD1	.	TGCGCCAGCAGCCCAGAGGCAGGGGGCGGCACTGAAGCTTTCTTT	CASSPEAGGGTEAFF
TRBV19	TRBJ2-7	TRBD1	.	TGTGCCAGTAGGGACAGGACGACCTACGAGCAGTACTTC	CASRDRTTYEQYF
TRBV7-8	TRBJ1-3	.	.	TGTGCCAGCAGCTTATGGGCTTACTCTGGAAACACCATATATTTT	CASSLWAYSGNTIYF
TRBV7-2	TRBJ1-2	.	once	TGTGCCAGCAGCTTACGAATGAACCTCGGGGTTGGGGGCTACACCTTC	CASSLRMNLGVGGYTF
TRBV6-1	TRBJ2-1	TRBD1	.	TGTGCCAGCAGTGGGAATTCCGGGACAGGCGGTATATACTCCTACAATGAGCAGTTCTTC	CASSGNSGTGGIYSYNEQFF
TRBV6-5	TRBJ1-2	.	.	TGTGCCAGCAGCCACGGACGGAAGGGGCATGGCTACACCTTC	CASSHGRKGHGYTF
TRBV11-2	TRBJ2-7	.	.	TGTGCCAGCAGCCCCCACTACGAGCAGTACTTC	CASSPHYEQYF
TRBV30	TRBJ1-1	.	few	TGTGCCTGGAGTCAAAATAGAGAGACTGAAGCTTTCTTT	CAWSQNRETEAFF
TRBV9	TRBJ1-1	TRBD1	few	TGTGCCAGCAGCTCCGGACAGGGGGCCTCTGAAGCTTTCTTT	CASSSGQGASEAFF
TRBV2	TRBJ1-1	.	.	TGTGCCAGCAGTGAAGATGAGATCACTGAAGCTTTCTTT	CASSEDEITEAFF
TRBV6-1	TRBJ2-2	TRBD1	once	TGTGCCAGCAGTGAAGGGACAGGGGGTACCGGGGAGCTGTTTTTT	CASSEGTGGTGELFF
TRBV30	TRBJ2-3	TRBD2	.	TGTGCCTGGAGCGGGGGGGCAGGAGATACGCAGTATTTT	CAWSGGAGDTQYF
TRBV5-1	TRBJ1-2	TRBD1	.	TGCGCCAGCAGCTTAGGGACAGGGGGTTATGGCTACACCTTC	CASSLGTGGYGYTF
TRBV28	TRBJ1-2	.	.	TGTGCCAGCAGCCCCTTACGGAACTATGGCTACACCTTC	CASSPLRNYGYTF
TRBV6-6	TRBJ1-4	.	.	TGTGCCAGCAGTTACTGGGCGGGGACTCGGGGTGAAAAACTGTTTTTT	CASSYWAGTRGEKLFF
TRBV9	TRBJ2-2	TRBD1	once	TGTGCCAGCAGCTTCTCCTCAGGGGGCCTTAACACCGGGGAGCTGTTTTTT	CASSFSSGGLNTGELFF
TRBV7-7	TRBJ2-7	.	once	TGTGCCAGCAGCTCCGTCGACGAGCAGTACTTC	CASSSVDEQYF
TRBV6-5	TRBJ1-1	.	once	TGTGCCAGCAGCCGAGGTGGCACTGAAGCTTTCTTT	CASSRGGTEAFF
TRBV18	TRBJ1-5	.	.	TGTGCCAGCTCACCCAGTGCCAATCAGCCCCAGCATTTT	CASSPSANQPQHF
TRBV4-2	TRBJ2-4	TRBD1	.	TGTGCTAGCAGCCCCCGGGGGACAGGGGGTGTCTTGTCCAAAAACATTCAGTACTTC	CASSPRGTGGVLSKNIQYF